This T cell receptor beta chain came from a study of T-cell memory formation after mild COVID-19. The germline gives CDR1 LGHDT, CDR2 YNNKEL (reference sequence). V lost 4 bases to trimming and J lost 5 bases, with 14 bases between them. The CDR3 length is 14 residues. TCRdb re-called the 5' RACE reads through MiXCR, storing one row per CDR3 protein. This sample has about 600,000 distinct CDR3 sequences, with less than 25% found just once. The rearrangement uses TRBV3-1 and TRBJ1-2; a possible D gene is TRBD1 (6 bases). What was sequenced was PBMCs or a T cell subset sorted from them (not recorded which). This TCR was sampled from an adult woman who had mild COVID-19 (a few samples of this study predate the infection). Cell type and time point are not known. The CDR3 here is CASSPGAPLYGYTF. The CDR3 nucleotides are TGTGCCAGCAGCCCGGGGGCGCCCCTTTATGGCTACACCTTC.